This T cell receptor (beta chain) came from a study of T cell responses to AZD1222 COVID-19 vaccine. Study-level findings and limits: Spike-specific TCR repertoires showed rising breadth and depth after two AZD1222 doses. The study reported that nearly half of spike-specific TCRs target unmutated variant regions. The CD4 TCRs associated with vaccination extended across spike and predominated at 160-218 and 743-854.

TCRdb's table, derived via immunoSEQ multiplex PCR, lists solely in-frame clones and lacks some. The repertoire holds approximately 120,000 clones, with less than 95% as singletons. As to this clone: Its cognate antigen is unknown.

Germline CDR1 and CDR2: LGHNA and YSLEER. The CDR3 length is 16 residues. Deletions cut 0 bases from V and 3 bases from J, with 14 bases between. Material: peripheral blood, obtained on day 0 of MenACWY control vaccination. The chain has TRBV4-3 and TRBJ2-5; D is possibly TRBD1 or TRBD2 (5 bases each). This clonotype was sampled from an adult in good health. The CDR3 DNA sequence: TGCGCCAGCAGCCAAGAAGCGGTATCAGGGAAAGAGACCCAGTACTTC. Its protein is CASSQEAVSGKETQYF.